Listed here is a single T cell receptor beta chain. V lost 5 bases and J lost 6, with 14 bases in between. This CDR3 contains 15 residues. Germline V lookup: CDR1 SGHVS, CDR2 FNYEAQ. Libraries were prepared by immunoSEQ multiplex PCR; TCRdb keeps only in-frame clonotypes and omits some of them. The sample has 60,000 to 75,000 clones, approximately 85% seen once. This sample stems from a study of blood T cell repertoires in COVID-19. Study overall: Acute and convalescent COVID-19 specimens originated in the United States, Italy and Spain. T cells, B-cell-depleted T cells, or PBMCs provided the cDNA or gDNA that served as material.

The V call is TRBV7-6, the J call TRBJ1-6; D remains unclear. The source of this sequence is a human donor in a cohort sampled during active COVID-19. Source material: peripheral blood. CDR3 nucleotide sequence: TGTGCCAGCAGCGTAACCCCCAACAGTAATTCACCCCTCCACTTT. Its protein product is CASSVTPNSNSPLHF.